This T cell receptor beta chain was captured by sequencing in a study of shared T cell receptors in the human thymus (dated by TCRdb to about 2021). Context from the whole study: The study examined how self-reactive, shared T-cell receptor alpha chains are generated in the human thymus.

As for this clone: The specificity of this receptor is unknown. Per-base qualities were not stored, and no clone one base away is much larger.

Libraries were made using the immunoSEQ multiplex PCR assay. TCRdb holds this immuneACCESS table with in-frame rearrangements only. Some clones are missing; in checked studies, unresolved V genes explain under half, and the rest has no known cause. The sample includes 500,000 to 550,000 clones, with about 84% observed a single time. The ten most abundant clones make up around 0.013% of the sample. This same sample was also part of a study on human thymus T cells. As that second paper reports: The donors were immunologically healthy infants in Finland who had open corrective cardiac surgery for congenital heart defects. Thymus tissue was obtained as surgical resects removed during corrective cardiac surgery. V and J gene segment usage appeared biased in both thymic and peripheral blood repertoires. The related research found that thymic TCR repertoires overlapped highly between unrelated individuals. The study characterized TCR alpha and beta repertoires from fewer than ten infant thymus samples and a few related peripheral blood samples. Donor ages ranging from about 6 to 250 days were recorded, and over 5 male and two female infants were included in the cohort. Thymocytes were mechanically released from the tissue and were stored as pellets of roughly 9.5-30 million cells at -70 degrees C. A QIAsymphony instrument was used to extract genomic DNA from the frozen cell pellets. Using the immunoSEQ multiplex PCR assay, the TCRB and TCRAD loci were amplified from a standardized quantity of quality-controlled genomic DNA. Amplicons spanned the V(D)J region at a length sufficient to cover the CDR3 and identify V and J genes. Amplicon sequencing was performed on an Illumina platform through the commercial immunoSEQ service. Primer bias and sequencing errors were corrected as previously described, and TCRAD and TCRB definitions were based on the IMGT database. The repertoires were analysed using immunoSEQ Analyzer 3.0 and VDJTools for basic statistics, V/J segment usage, diversity estimates, rarefaction and pairwise overlap. Chao1, ChaoE, Efron-Thisted, Shannon and inverse Simpson indices were used to estimate diversity, which was also estimated on datasets down-sampled to the smallest sample. Repertoire overlap was determined by strict matching of CDR3 nucleotide sequence, V gene and J gene, and Jaccard-based multidimensional scaling clustering was applied. On average, thymus samples gave 750,000 to 950,000 unique TCRB clonotypes, whereas blood samples gave roughly 84,000.

Sequenced: thymocytes. This clonotype was obtained from a boy under two years old with a congenital heart defect. Donor details come from another sample of the same person, matched by shared clones.

The encoded CDR3 is CASSQEMTTPYEQYF. The bases read TGCGCCAGCAGCCAAGAAATGACTACTCCCTACGAGCAGTACTTC. Rearrangement joined TRBV4-3 to TRBJ2-7; a tentative D match to TRBD2 spans 5 bases. The CDR3 starts with the cysteine, ends with the phenylalanine, and has 15 residues. The kept DNA is CDR3 alone, 45 bases in frame from the first base. CDR1 and CDR2, per the germline V gene, are LGHNA and YSLEER. Trimming removed 0 bases from V and 2 bases from J, leaving 11 bases between the germline ends.